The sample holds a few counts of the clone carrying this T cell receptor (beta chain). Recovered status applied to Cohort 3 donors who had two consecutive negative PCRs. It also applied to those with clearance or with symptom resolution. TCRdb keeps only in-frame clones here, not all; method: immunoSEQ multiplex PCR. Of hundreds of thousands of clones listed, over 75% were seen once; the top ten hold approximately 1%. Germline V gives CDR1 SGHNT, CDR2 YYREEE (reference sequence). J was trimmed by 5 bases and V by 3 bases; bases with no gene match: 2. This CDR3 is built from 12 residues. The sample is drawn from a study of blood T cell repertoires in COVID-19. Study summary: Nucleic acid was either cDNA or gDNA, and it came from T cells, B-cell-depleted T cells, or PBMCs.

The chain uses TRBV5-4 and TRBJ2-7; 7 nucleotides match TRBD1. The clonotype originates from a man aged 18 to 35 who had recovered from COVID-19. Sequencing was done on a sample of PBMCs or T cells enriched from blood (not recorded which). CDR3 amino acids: CASSSDRDEQYF. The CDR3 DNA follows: TGTGCCAGCAGCTCAGACAGGGACGAGCAGTACTTC.